Below are 10 T cell receptor beta chains sequenced from a single sample in a study of CD8 T cells in ankylosing spondylitis. TCRdb processed the 5' RACE reads anew with MiXCR; each CDR3 protein has one entry. This sample carries 30,000 to 45,000 distinct CDR3 sequences, about 15% of them seen once, and the ten largest clones take about 45%. The sample taken for sequencing was blood. These receptors were collected from a male donor with ankylosing spondylitis or in good health (not recorded which).

This chain uses TRBV28 with TRBJ1-1; TRBD1 is a possible D gene (5 bases). The CDR3 has 13 residues. Germline V gene lookup returns CDR1 MDHEN and CDR2 SYDVKM. Trimming stripped 5 bases from V and 4 bases from J, with 11 bases between. CDR3 nucleotide sequence: TGTGCCAGCAGTGGGGACCGAAGCACTGAAGCTTTCTTT. Its protein is CASSGDRSTEAFF.

This clonotype has a handful of counts. The chain combines TRBV24-1 with TRBJ1-1; no clear D. Trimming cost V 7 bases and J 5 bases, with 13 bases left between them. The germline gives CDR1 KGHDR, CDR2 SFDVKD. The CDR3 is 13 amino acids. DNA for the CDR3: TGTGCCACCAGGGACTCAACCCAAACTGAAGCTTTCTTT. Its protein product is CATRDSTQTEAFF.

J is TRBJ1-1 and V is TRBV12-3 or TRBV12-4; D unclear. The length of the CDR3 is 14 residues. The V end lost 3 bases, the J end lost 3 bases, and 11 bases lay between the germline ends. This CDR3 is CASSFGAPDTEAFF. The CDR3 DNA is TGTGCCAGCAGTTTTGGCGCCCCGGACACTGAAGCTTTCTTT.

The chain employs TRBV4-3 and TRBJ2-7, with D unclear. Germline V gives CDR1 LGHNA, CDR2 YSLEER. V was cut by 1 base and J by 2 bases, with 9 bases left in between. The CDR3 spans 14 residues. The CDR3 is CASSQVGDTYEQYF. The CDR3 coding sequence is TGCGCCAGCAGCCAAGTAGGCGACACCTACGAGCAGTACTTC.

The sample holds a few counts of this clonotype. The V gene is TRBV12-3 or TRBV12-4, the J gene TRBJ2-7; possibly TRBD1 or TRBD2 for D (7 bases each). CDR3 length: 14 residues. Trimming took off 6 bases at V and 2 bases at J, with 14 bases between the two ends. CDR3 DNA: TGTGCCAGCAGCCGACAGGGAGGGACCTACGAGCAGTACTTC. This sequence encodes CASSRQGGTYEQYF.

V and J are TRBV20-1 and TRBJ2-1; the D call may be TRBD1 or TRBD2 (5 bases each). This CDR3 spans 14 amino acids. V was pared by 4 bases and J by 3 bases, with 13 bases between. Per the germline V gene, CDR1 is DFQATT and CDR2 is SNEGSKA (reference sequence). The CDR3 region is CSANRDGFYNEQFF. In DNA form, the CDR3 reads TGCAGTGCTAACCGGGACGGCTTCTACAATGAGCAGTTCTTC.

The table lists this clonotype with a few counts. CDR3 coding DNA: TGTGCCAGCAGCTTAGCTGGCGGGAGGAGCGAGCAGTACTTC. Protein sequence: CASSLAGGRSEQYF. V is TRBV7-2 and J is TRBJ2-7, with 8 positions matching TRBD2. CDR1 SGHTA and CDR2 FQGNSA come from the germline V gene. The CDR3 runs to 14 residues. J gave up 6 bases and V 0 bases, and 4 bases lay outside the gene matches.

This clonotype was seen more than once but under ten times. The chain joins TRBV7-3 to TRBJ2-2; no clear D. Per germline, CDR1 SGHTA and CDR2 FQGTGA. V gave up 5 bases and J gave up 3 bases, with 10 bases separating them. CDR3 length: 14 amino acids. CDR3 sequence reads: CASSPTGYTGELFF. The CDR3 DNA is TGTGCCAGCAGCCCGACGGGCTACACCGGGGAGCTGTTTTTT.

This clonotype came up a few times. The chain has TRBV25-1 and TRBJ1-4; no reliable D call. This CDR3 is built from 14 residues. The V end lost 2 bases, the J end lost 4 bases, and 8 bases lay between the germline ends. The germline CDR1 and CDR2 sequences are MGHDK and SYGVNS. In DNA form, the CDR3 reads TGTGCCAGCAGTGAAACGCAGCTTAATGAAAAACTGTTTTTT. Protein: CASSETQLNEKLFF.

The chain carries TRBV27 and TRBJ2-6; 7 bases map to TRBD1. CDR3 length: 18 amino acids. The V and J ends lost 5 bases and 0 bases, in that order; junction bases with no gene match: 10. Looked up from germline, CDR1 is MNHEY and CDR2 is SMNVEV (reference sequence). The chain's CDR3 is CASSPDNRGNSGANVLTF. The DNA of the CDR3 is TGTGCCAGCAGTCCGGACAACAGGGGAAACTCTGGGGCCAACGTCCTGACTTTC.